Listed here are 21 T cell receptor beta chains from one sample, sequenced in a study of cytomegalovirus exposure and HLA in healthy donors. The PCR employed 60 Vbeta primers together with 13 Jbeta primers. This table comes from immunoSEQ multiplex PCR, and its TCRdb copy is limited to in-frame clones, with some not included. The table includes about 160,000 clones, 86% detected once. Sequencing input: PBMCs. Every receptor here comes from a woman between 18 and 30 years old in good health and CMV-seronegative.

The rearrangement uses TRBV4-1 and TRBJ2-1; 7 bases are a match to TRBD2. Trimming at V came to 1 base and at J to 0 bases, leaving 9 bases not matched to a gene. Germline loops: CDR1 MGHRA, CDR2 YSYEKL. The CDR3 sequence is 18 residues long. The CDR3 coding sequence is TGCGCCAGCAGCCAAGTCCGAGCCGGGGGGAGCTCCTACAATGAGCAGTTCTTC. This gives the protein CASSQVRAGGSSYNEQFF.

V is TRBV28 and J is TRBJ2-2; 13 nucleotides line up with TRBD2. The junction had 3 bases not matched to a gene; V was cut back by 8 bases and J by 6 bases. The CDR3 consists of 14 residues. Germline-derived CDR1 and CDR2 are MDHEN and SYDVKM. CDR3 DNA: TGTGCCAGCGGACTAGCGGGGGCGGCCGGGGAGCTGTTTTTT. It is translated as CASGLAGAAGELFF.

Regarding this clone: This same CDR3 is encoded by further DNA sequences in the sample. The gene calls are TRBV19 and TRBJ1-1; 7 bases fit TRBD1. V dropped 6 bases and J dropped 4; count of bases not matched to a gene: 5. In germline, CDR1 is LNHDA, CDR2 SQIVND (reference sequence). This CDR3 has 13 amino acids. CDR3 loop: CASSSTGSTEAFF. CDR3 DNA sequence: TGTGCCAGTAGCTCGACAGGGAGCACTGAAGCTTTCTTT.

This sequence joins TRBV10-1 and TRBJ2-7; TRBD1 matches 9 bases. The CDR3 has 15 residues. J gave up 5 bases and V 6 bases, and 11 bases lay outside the gene matches. The germline V gene encodes CDR1 WNHNN and CDR2 SYGVQD (reference sequence). The CDR3 DNA follows: TGCGCCAGCAGCCCACGGGACAGGGAGTACCACGAGCAGTACTTC. Amino acids: CASSPRDREYHEQYF.

This clone was seen a few times. The gene calls are TRBV19 and TRBJ1-5; 9 nucleotides match TRBD1. Germline V CDR1 and CDR2: LNHDA, SQIVND (reference sequence). V shed 3 bases and J 6 bases; nucleotides not matched to a gene: 6. The CDR3 sequence is 15 residues long. CDR3 loop: CASSMEGQGGQPQHF. The CDR3 coding sequence is TGTGCCAGTAGTATGGAGGGACAGGGCGGTCAGCCCCAGCATTTT.

The chain employs TRBV27 and TRBJ1-5, with D perhaps TRBD1 (6 bases). Germline V CDR1 and CDR2: MNHEY, SMNVEV (reference sequence). The length of the CDR3 is 15 residues. V was shortened by 6 bases and J by 4 bases, with 16 bases between the two germline ends. Here the CDR3 DNA reads TGTGCCAGCAGCCTGGGACATTTACCGAATCAGCCCCAGCATTTT. Translation gives CASSLGHLPNQPQHF.

J is TRBJ1-2 and V is TRBV5-1; TRBD1 is a possible D gene (5 bases). CDR3 length: 15 amino acids. Germline CDR1 SGHRS, CDR2 YFSETQ. The V and J ends lost 0 bases and 0 bases respectively, with 9 bases between them. The DNA for the CDR3 is TGCGCCAGCAGCTTGGAGACAGATTCTAACTATGGCTACACCTTC. Translation: CASSLETDSNYGYTF.

The chain recombines TRBV28 with TRBJ1-6, with TRBD1 identical over 9 bases. This CDR3 comprises 17 residues. V shed 5 bases, J shed 10 bases, and the junction held 15 bases outside the gene matches. The germline V gene has CDR1 MDHEN and CDR2 SYDVKM. The CDR3 nucleotides read TGTGCCAGCAGTCTAACATATACAGGGGGCGTGGGGTCACCCCTCCACTTT. It yields the protein CASSLTYTGGVGSPLHF.

This clone was seen once. J is TRBJ2-3 and V is TRBV10-2, with 8 nucleotides matching TRBD1. The trim removed 5 bases at V and 7 bases at J, leaving 14 bases unmatched. The germline gives CDR1 WSHSY, CDR2 SAAADI. This CDR3 has 16 residues. In nucleotides, the CDR3 is TGCGCCAGCAGTTCAGTCCGGGACAGGAACGCTAATACGCAGTATTTT. Translated: CASSSVRDRNANTQYF.

The chain employs TRBV6-1 and TRBJ1-1; 7 bases are shared with TRBD1. This CDR3 is built from 15 residues. J lost 4 bases, V lost 5 bases, and 10 bases had no gene match. Germline loops: CDR1 MNHNS, CDR2 SASEGT. CDR3 sequence: CASSNNPGGVTEAFF. CDR3 DNA sequence: TGTGCCAGCAGTAATAACCCAGGGGGAGTCACTGAAGCTTTCTTT.

The gene calls are TRBV21-1 and TRBJ2-7; TRBD2 was called by the table and not checked on the DNA. TRBV21-1 is reported as a pseudogene. This CDR3 contains 18 residues. This CDR3 is CASSKATSGRAPTYEQYF. The DNA for the CDR3 is TGTGCCAGCAGCAAAGCAACTAGCGGGAGGGCCCCTACCTACGAGCAGTACTTC.

V and J are TRBV19 and TRBJ1-5; 7 bases fit TRBD1. V shed 5 bases and J 0 bases; nucleotides not matched to a gene: 13. This CDR3 is 18 amino acids long. CDR1 and CDR2 (germline): LNHDA, SQIVND (reference sequence). The CDR3 DNA reads as TGTGCCAGTAGTGTTGTCTGGGACAGATCTTATAGCAATCAGCCCCAGCATTTT. The encoded protein is CASSVVWDRSYSNQPQHF.

This chain connects TRBV18 to TRBJ2-5; D call uncertain. V was shortened by 3 bases and J by 2 bases, with 10 bases between the two germline ends. The CDR3 length is 14 residues. Germline loops: CDR1 KGHSH, CDR2 LQKENI. In nucleotides, the CDR3 is TGTGCCAGCTCACCTTCGGTAACTCAAGAGACCCAGTACTTC. Amino acid sequence: CASSPSVTQETQYF.

The chain carries TRBV7-2 and TRBJ1-1; possible D gene TRBD1, 6 bases. CDR1 and CDR2 from the germline V gene are SGHTA and FQGNSA. This CDR3 contains 15 residues. V was clipped by 2 bases and J by 5 bases, with 15 bases between them. The CDR3 loop is CASSLRTARETEAFF. CDR3 nucleotide sequence: TGTGCCAGCAGCTTACGGACAGCGCGGGAGACTGAAGCTTTCTTT.

The rearrangement links TRBV28 to TRBJ2-1; TRBD1 agrees at 10 bases. The CDR3 contains 15 residues. Per the germline V gene, CDR1 is MDHEN and CDR2 is SYDVKM. The V and J ends lost 5 bases and 4 bases, in that order; junction bases with no gene match: 5. The CDR3: CASSPGTGDYNEQFF. The CDR3 nucleotides read TGTGCCAGCAGTCCCGGGACAGGGGATTACAATGAGCAGTTCTTC.

In this sample, this clone turned up many times. The chain is built from TRBV6-4 and TRBJ2-2, with TRBD1 identical over 9 bases. V was clipped by 4 bases and J by 6 bases; unmatched bases: 3. This CDR3 has 14 residues. CDR1 is MRHNA and CDR2 is SNTAGT in the germline V gene. Here the CDR3 DNA reads TGTGCCAGCAGTGGGACAGGGGATGCCGGGGAGCTGTTTTTT. It translates to CASSGTGDAGELFF.

The V gene is TRBV6-6, the J gene TRBJ2-2, with D possibly TRBD2 on 6 matching bases. CDR1 is MNHNY and CDR2 is SVGAGI in the germline V gene (reference sequence). The V and J ends lost 8 bases and 7 bases respectively, with 11 bases between them. The CDR3 totals 12 residues. The CDR3 protein is CASRGVDGELFF. The CDR3, as DNA: TGTGCCAGCCGCGGGGTCGACGGGGAGCTGTTTTTT.

J is TRBJ2-7 and V is TRBV7-9, with a possible D match to TRBD1 (6 bases). Germline V CDR1 and CDR2: SEHNR, FQNEAQ (reference sequence). The CDR3 is 15 residues long. Trimming took off 6 bases at V and 3 bases at J, with 18 bases between the two ends. The CDR3 loop reads CASRWGQQGDYEQYF. DNA for the CDR3: TGTGCCAGCAGGTGGGGACAACAGGGCGACTACGAGCAGTACTTC.

J is TRBJ2-7 and V is TRBV6-5; D not resolved. The germline gives CDR1 MNHEY, CDR2 SVGAGI. The V end lost 4 bases, the J end lost 2 bases, and 9 bases lay between the germline ends. The CDR3 contains 13 residues. For the CDR3, the DNA is TGTGCCAGCAGTTCCCCCTTAACCTACGAGCAGTACTTC. This translates into CASSSPLTYEQYF.

The chain combines TRBV6-6 with TRBJ1-1; D is uncertain. Deletions cut 2 bases from V and 7 bases from J, with 5 bases between. The CDR3 has 11 residues. The germline V gene has CDR1 MNHNY and CDR2 SVGAGI (reference sequence). The CDR3 DNA reads as TGTGCCAGCAGTTACCCCAATGAAGCTTTCTTT. Amino acid sequence: CASSYPNEAFF.

The chain carries TRBV7-8 and TRBJ2-7; D gene uncertain. CDR3 length: 14 amino acids. Germline CDR1 SGHVS, CDR2 FQNEAQ. Trimming cost V 1 base and J 6 bases, with 13 bases left between them. The CDR3 DNA reads TGTGCCAGCAGCTTAGGTACGGTTTACGGCGAGCAGTACTTC. Its translation is CASSLGTVYGEQYF.